A selection of T cell receptor beta chains follows, all from one sample in a study of T cells after yellow fever vaccination. TCRdb re-called the 5' RACE reads through MiXCR, storing one row per CDR3 protein. Here the sample spans 400,000 to 450,000 distinct CDR3 sequences, around 20% being singletons. Material: PBMCs, obtained before the yellow fever booster vaccination. All receptors derive from a man between 18 and 29 years old who received the YFV17D yellow fever vaccine. Each CDR3 is given with its conserved first and last residue. Each record gives: J gene, V gene, D gene, clone size, CDR3 DNA, CDR3 protein. D genes are given only for firm matches. The size field is filled for only some rows; it gives once, few, many or a size class.

>TRBJ2-1|TRBV29-1|-|-
TGCAGCGTTGAGGGTCTGGGAACCTACAATGAGCAGTTCTTC
CSVEGLGTYNEQFF
>TRBJ2-3|TRBV18|-|few
TGTGCCAGCGACAGACTTAGCACAGATACGCAGTATTTT
CASDRLSTDTQYF
>TRBJ2-1|TRBV4-2|TRBD1|few
TGTGCCAGCAGCCAAGACCTCCGACAGGGGAATGAGCAGTTCTTC
CASSQDLRQGNEQFF
>TRBJ2-3|TRBV6-5|-|few
TGTGCCAGCGGGAGCACCCCGGCCGGAGGAGGAGATACGCAGTATTTT
CASGSTPAGGGDTQYF
>TRBJ2-1|TRBV5-1|-|once
TGCGCCAGCAGCTCCAGAGGGCACCCCTCCTACAATGAGCAGTTCTTC
CASSSRGHPSYNEQFF
>TRBJ2-5|TRBV20-1|TRBD2|few
TGCAGTGCTAGAGATATGGGACTAGGGGTGAAAGAGACCCAGTACTTC
CSARDMGLGVKETQYF
>TRBJ1-2|TRBV11-2|-|-
TGTGCCAGCAGCGACGGGTCCCATGGCTACACCTTC
CASSDGSHGYTF
>TRBJ2-2|TRBV4-3|-|-
TGCGCCAGCAGCCCCCTTTCGGAAACGAACACCGGGGAGCTGTTTTTT
CASSPLSETNTGELFF
>TRBJ1-2|TRBV4-3|-|few
TGCGCCAGCAGCCAATATGGGGGAATCTACACCTTC
CASSQYGGIYTF
>TRBJ1-1|TRBV9|-|-
TGTGCCAGCAGCGTAGAATCAACGGGGAACACTGAAGCTTTCTTT
CASSVESTGNTEAFF
>TRBJ2-3|TRBV7-2|-|-
TGTGCCAGCAGCTTAGGTCGGGTGGGGGGACCGACCGGTACGCAGTATTTT
CASSLGRVGGPTGTQYF
>TRBJ2-7|TRBV5-1|TRBD2|many
TGCGCCAGCAGCGGAAAGACTAGCGGCAGCTCCTACGAGCAGTACTTC
CASSGKTSGSSYEQYF
>TRBJ2-3|TRBV5-1|-|-
TGCGCCAGCAGCTTGGCCCTGGGGCTAGGGGATACGCAGTATTTT
CASSLALGLGDTQYF
>TRBJ2-1|TRBV7-2|-|few
TGTGCCAGCAGCTATGAGGTCGTTGAGCAGTTCTTC
CASSYEVVEQFF
>TRBJ2-2|TRBV11-2|-|-
TGTGCCAGCAGCTTAGAAGCCGTCGGGGAGCTGTTTTTT
CASSLEAVGELFF
>TRBJ2-6|TRBV20-1|-|-
TGCAGTGCTGAGGGGACCGAGATCTCTGGGGCCAACGTCCTGACTTTC
CSAEGTEISGANVLTF
>TRBJ1-1|TRBV7-3|-|-
TGTGCCAGCAGCTTAATGGCAGGGCTGGGCACTGAAGCTTTCTTT
CASSLMAGLGTEAFF
>TRBJ1-1|TRBV5-5|-|-
TGTGCCAGCAGCTTGCGTCAGGGGTTTCTGAACACTGAAGCTTTCTTT
CASSLRQGFLNTEAFF
>TRBJ2-1|TRBV7-2|TRBD2|once
TGTGCCAGCAGCCCACCGCCGGGACTAGCGGGGTCATACGAGTTCTTC
CASSPPPGLAGSYEFF
>TRBJ1-6|TRBV3-1|-|few
TGTGCCAGCAGCCAAGTTGGGGCGAATTCACCCCTCCACTTT
CASSQVGANSPLHF
>TRBJ1-2|TRBV6-6|-|few
TGTGCCAGCAGTTACTCGGCCGGTGACTATGGCTACACCTTC
CASSYSAGDYGYTF
>TRBJ2-1|TRBV12-3/TRBV12-4|TRBD1|-
TGTGCCAGCAGCCGGAGGGGACAGGCTAAGCAGTTCTTC
CASSRRGQAKQFF
>TRBJ2-7|TRBV20-1|-|-
TGCAGTGCTAGAGGTCGGGGTAGTGGGTACGAGCAGTACTTC
CSARGRGSGYEQYF
>TRBJ1-2|TRBV29-1|TRBD1|few
TGCAGCGTGGGGACAGGGTTGGGAGGCTACACCTTC
CSVGTGLGGYTF
>TRBJ2-3|TRBV14|-|many
TGTGCCAGCAGCCAACAGGGACCCTGGGATACGCAGTATTTT
CASSQQGPWDTQYF
>TRBJ2-5|TRBV5-6|-|many
TGTGCCAGCAGCCCTGAGTCCCGGGACATTGGGACCCAGTACTTC
CASSPESRDIGTQYF
>TRBJ1-1|TRBV20-1|-|few
TGCAGTGCTAGCTTCAAGAACACTGAAGCTTTCTTT
CSASFKNTEAFF
>TRBJ1-3|TRBV7-2|TRBD1|few
TGTGCCACCAGACAGGGCGGTGGAAACACCATATATTTT
CATRQGGGNTIYF
>TRBJ1-2|TRBV10-3|TRBD1|-
TGTGCCATCAGTGATGGGACAGTCTTGAACTATGGCTACACCTTC
CAISDGTVLNYGYTF
>TRBJ2-7|TRBV29-1|-|few
TGCAGCATCCAAACCGGTCCGACCTACGAGCAGTACTTC
CSIQTGPTYEQYF
>TRBJ2-7|TRBV7-8|TRBD1|few
TGTGCCAGCAGCAATTTGGACAGGGAAGACGAGCAGTACTTC
CASSNLDREDEQYF
>TRBJ2-7|TRBV3-1|-|-
TGTGCCAGCAGCCAAGTCGGAGCAGGGAGCTCCTACGAGCAGTACTTC
CASSQVGAGSSYEQYF
>TRBJ2-7|TRBV12-5|-|few
TGTGCTAGTGGTCTCGGCGGGCCGTTGGAGCAGTACTTC
CASGLGGPLEQYF
>TRBJ2-3|TRBV7-9|-|-
TGTGCCAGCAGCTTGACAGCCTATAGCACAGATACGCAGTATTTT
CASSLTAYSTDTQYF
>TRBJ2-1|TRBV6-4|-|-
TGTGCCAGCAGTGACTCGAAAGGGGGTAAGGTCGTCTTC
CASSDSKGGKVVF
>TRBJ2-2|TRBV24-1|-|-
TGTGCCACCAGTGACCCCGGGACAACAACCGGGGAGCTGTTTTTT
CATSDPGTTTGELFF
>TRBJ2-1|TRBV10-2|TRBD2|-
TGCGCCAGCAGGGGGACTAGTACCTACAATGAGCAGTTCTTC
CASRGTSTYNEQFF
>TRBJ1-3|TRBV9|-|few
TGTGCCAGCAGCGTGGGGGCGGATAGAAACACCATATATTTT
CASSVGADRNTIYF
>TRBJ1-2|TRBV12-3/TRBV12-4|TRBD1|few
TGTGCCAGCAGTTTAATGCTTGGCAGGGGGTCTGGGTACACCTTC
CASSLMLGRGSGYTF
>TRBJ1-1|TRBV2|-|-
TGTGCCACCACGGACTCCTTGAACACTGAAGCTTTCTTT
CATTDSLNTEAFF
>TRBJ2-5|TRBV7-6|-|-
TGTGCCAGCGCTGGGCTAGTGCGGGAGACCCAGTACTTC
CASAGLVRETQYF
>TRBJ2-3|TRBV10-3|TRBD1|-
TGTGCCATCAGTGAGGGGACAGGGGTCACAGATACGCAGTATTTT
CAISEGTGVTDTQYF
>TRBJ1-3|TRBV5-6|-|-
TGTGCCAGCGGATTGGACGGTTTCTCTGGAAACACCATATATTTT
CASGLDGFSGNTIYF
>TRBJ1-4|TRBV5-1|-|many
TGCGCCAGCAGCTACTTGGGGGTGTCGCGGGAAAAACTGTTTTTT
CASSYLGVSREKLFF
>TRBJ1-1|TRBV29-1|-|-
TGCAGCGTTGACCAAAACAGGGACACTGAAGCTTTCTTT
CSVDQNRDTEAFF
>TRBJ2-3|TRBV7-3|TRBD2|few
TGTGCCAGCAGCTTAGGGATGACTAGCGGGGATACCACAGATACGCAGTATTTT
CASSLGMTSGDTTDTQYF
>TRBJ1-2|TRBV4-2|-|many
TGTGCCAGCAGCCAAGTAGGCAGCTATGGCTACACCTTC
CASSQVGSYGYTF
>TRBJ2-7|TRBV4-3|-|many
TGCGCCAGCAGCCAGATAACTACAGGGGAGGACGAGCAGTACTTC
CASSQITTGEDEQYF
>TRBJ2-5|TRBV21-1|-|-
TGTGCCAGCAGCAAAGTTAGCAGGGGAGGCTTGGAGACCCAGTACTTC
CASSKVSRGGLETQYF
>TRBJ1-1|TRBV20-1|-|few
TGCAGGACCAGTTACATGAACACTGAAGCTTTCTTT
CRTSYMNTEAFF
>TRBJ1-1|TRBV5-1|-|-
TGCGCCAGCAGCTTGAGGTCCGGACAAGCGAACACTGAAGCTTTCTTT
CASSLRSGQANTEAFF
>TRBJ1-4|TRBV18|-|few
TGTGCCAGCTCGCGAAGTCAACAGGAAAAACTGTTTTTT
CASSRSQQEKLFF
>TRBJ2-7|TRBV10-3|-|-
TGTGCCATCAGGGGGGGGCAGACCTACGAGCAGTACTTC
CAIRGGQTYEQYF